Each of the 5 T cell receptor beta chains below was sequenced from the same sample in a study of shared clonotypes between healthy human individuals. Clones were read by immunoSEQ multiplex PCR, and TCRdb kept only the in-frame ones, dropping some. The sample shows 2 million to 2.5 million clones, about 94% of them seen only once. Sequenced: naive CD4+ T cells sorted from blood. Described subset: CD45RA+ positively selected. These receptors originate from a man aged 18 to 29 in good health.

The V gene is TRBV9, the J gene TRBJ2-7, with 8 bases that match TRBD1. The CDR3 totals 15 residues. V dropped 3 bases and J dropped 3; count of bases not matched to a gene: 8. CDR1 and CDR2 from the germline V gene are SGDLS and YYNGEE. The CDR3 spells CASSATDRGGYEQYF. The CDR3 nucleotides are TGTGCCAGCAGCGCCACCGACAGGGGAGGCTACGAGCAGTACTTC.

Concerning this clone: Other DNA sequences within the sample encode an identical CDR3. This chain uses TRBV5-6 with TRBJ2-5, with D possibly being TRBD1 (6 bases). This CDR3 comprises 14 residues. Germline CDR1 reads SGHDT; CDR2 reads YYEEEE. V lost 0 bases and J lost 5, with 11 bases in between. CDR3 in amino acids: CASSLAGQGETQYF. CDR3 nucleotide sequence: TGTGCCAGCAGCTTGGCAGGTCAGGGGGAGACCCAGTACTTC.

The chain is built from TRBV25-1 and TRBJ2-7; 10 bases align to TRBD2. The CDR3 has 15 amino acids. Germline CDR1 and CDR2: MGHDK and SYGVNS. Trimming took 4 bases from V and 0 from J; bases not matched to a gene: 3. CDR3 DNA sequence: TGTGCCAGCAGTGCTAGCGGGGGTGGCTCCTACGAGCAGTACTTC. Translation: CASSASGGGSYEQYF.

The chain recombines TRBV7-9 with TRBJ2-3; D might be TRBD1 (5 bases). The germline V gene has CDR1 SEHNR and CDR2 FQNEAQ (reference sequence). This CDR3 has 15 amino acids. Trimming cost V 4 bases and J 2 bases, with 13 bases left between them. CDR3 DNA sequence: TGTGCCAGCAGCTCCGGGCAGGGATACACAGATACGCAGTATTTT. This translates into CASSSGQGYTDTQYF.

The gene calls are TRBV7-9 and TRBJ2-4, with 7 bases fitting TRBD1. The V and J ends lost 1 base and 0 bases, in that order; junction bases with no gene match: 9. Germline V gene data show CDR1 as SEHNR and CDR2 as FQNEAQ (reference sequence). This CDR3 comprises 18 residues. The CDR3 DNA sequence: TGTGCCAGCAGCTTAGGGACAGGAGAATCCCTAGCCAAAAACATTCAGTACTTC. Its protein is CASSLGTGESLAKNIQYF.